These T cell receptor beta chains were read from a single sample in a study of OX40 agonist ivuxolimab in advanced cancers. Sequenced by immunoSEQ multiplex PCR; TCRdb stores in-frame clones only, minus some. The profile shows approximately 69,000 clones, 65% to 90% of them singletons. The sequencing used CD4+ or CD8+ T cells sorted from blood, collected in a trial of the OX40 agonist ivuxolimab. The receptors were gathered from an adult with an advanced solid tumor such as melanoma, head and neck, liver or kidney cancer. CDR3s include the opening cysteine and the closing phenylalanine or tryptophan. A D gene is named only where the DNA matches it firmly. Clone sizes are given selectively: once, few, many, or a class where the clone is expanded.

d_gene,j_gene,v_gene,abundance,CDR3aa,CDR3nt
TRBD1,TRBJ2-2,TRBV18,NA,CASSPRTGENTGELFF,TGTGCCAGCTCACCACGGACAGGGGAGAACACCGGGGAGCTGTTTTTT
NA,TRBJ2-6,TRBV7-9,NA,CASSPRGVGANVLTF,TGTGCCAGCAGCCCTAGGGGGGTAGGGGCCAACGTCCTGACTTTC
TRBD1,TRBJ1-4,TRBV5-1,NA,CASKLRTGAEKLFF,TGCGCCAGCAAGCTTCGGACAGGGGCTGAAAAACTGTTTTTT
NA,TRBJ2-5,TRBV29-1,few,CSVESQGETQYF,TGCAGCGTTGAATCACAGGGAGAGACCCAGTACTTC
NA,TRBJ2-7,TRBV7-2,once,CASSLAGAPYEQYF,TGTGCCAGCAGCTTAGCGGGGGCCCCCTACGAGCAGTACTTC
NA,TRBJ2-7,TRBV7-2,NA,CASSPSFSSYEQYF,TGTGCCAGCAGCCCCAGTTTTAGCTCCTACGAGCAGTACTTC
NA,TRBJ1-1,TRBV5-8,once,CASSLALTGEAFF,TGTGCCAGCAGCTTGGCCCTAACAGGTGAAGCTTTCTTT
NA,TRBJ2-2,TRBV5-1,NA,CASSLGRAGELFF,TGCGCCAGCAGCTTGGGGAGGGCCGGGGAGCTGTTTTTT
TRBD2,TRBJ2-1,TRBV5-1,NA,CASSRPGTSGGPRGGEQFF,TGCGCCAGCAGCCGACCTGGGACTAGCGGGGGCCCCCGGGGGGGGGAGCAGTTCTTC
NA,TRBJ2-5,TRBV6-5,NA,CASRRKEETQYF,TGTGCCAGCCGTAGGAAGGAGGAGACCCAGTACTTC
TRBD1,TRBJ2-2,TRBV7-9,once,CASSSWRGDSNTGELFF,TGTGCCAGCAGCTCTTGGCGTGGGGACAGCAACACCGGGGAGCTGTTTTTT
NA,TRBJ2-1,TRBV7-7,few,CASSLEAFTEQFF,TGTGCCAGCAGCTTAGAAGCTTTCACTGAGCAGTTCTTC
NA,TRBJ1-6,TRBV7-2,NA,CASSLDRGGRNSPLHF,TGTGCCAGCAGCTTAGACCGGGGGGGGCGTAATTCACCCCTCCACTTT
NA,TRBJ1-1,TRBV6-6,NA,CASSYPRGTEAFF,TGTGCCAGCAGTTACCCCCGGGGGACTGAAGCTTTCTTT
NA,TRBJ2-7,TRBV7-2,NA,CASSLRNSDLRYF,TGTGCCAGCAGCTTAAGAAACTCGGACCTACGGTACTTC
NA,TRBJ1-1,TRBV5-1,NA,CASSLGDSMNTEAFF,TGCGCCAGCAGCTTGGGCGACAGCATGAACACTGAAGCTTTCTTT
NA,TRBJ1-5,TRBV7-2,NA,CASSLRGSSNQPQHF,TGTGCCAGCAGCTTAAGAGGCAGTAGCAATCAGCCCCAGCATTTT
TRBD1,TRBJ2-7,TRBV6-5,once,CASSYTRTGVEQYF,TGTGCCAGCAGTTACACCCGGACAGGCGTCGAGCAGTACTTC
NA,TRBJ1-1,TRBV7-2,NA,CASSRVMNTEAFF,TGTGCCAGCAGCCGGGTCATGAACACTGAAGCTTTCTTT
NA,TRBJ1-3,TRBV27,once,CASSLTGAGNTIYF,TGTGCCAGCAGTTTAACGGGGGCTGGAAACACCATATATTTT
NA,TRBJ1-1,TRBV6-5,NA,CASIDSQNEAFF,TGTGCCAGCATAGACAGCCAAAACGAAGCTTTCTTT
NA,TRBJ2-3,TRBV15,NA,CATSAFRASSTDTQYF,TGTGCCACCAGCGCCTTTCGAGCGTCCAGCACAGATACGCAGTATTTT
NA,TRBJ1-1,TRBV6-5,NA,CAETLGVNTEAFF,TGTGCCGAAACCCTTGGGGTGAACACTGAAGCTTTCTTT
NA,TRBJ2-2,TRBV7-2,few,CASSIAENTGELFF,TGTGCCAGCAGCATAGCGGAGAACACCGGGGAGCTGTTTTTT
NA,TRBJ1-2,TRBV10-3,few,CAISGEALSYGYTF,TGTGCCATCAGTGGAGAAGCCCTGAGCTATGGCTACACCTTC
NA,TRBJ2-7,TRBV6-1,once,CASNQGISYEQYF,TGTGCCAGCAATCAGGGGATCTCCTACGAGCAGTACTTC
NA,TRBJ1-5,TRBV7-2,NA,CASSRQGNGNQPQHF,TGTGCCAGCAGTCGCCAGGGGAATGGCAATCAGCCCCAGCATTTT
NA,TRBJ2-3,TRBV5-1,NA,CASSKDTNTQYF,TGCGCCAGCAGCAAGGACACGAATACGCAGTATTTT
TRBD1,TRBJ2-1,TRBV11-3,NA,CASSEAQGYNEQFF,TGTGCCAGCAGCGAAGCACAGGGGTACAATGAGCAGTTCTTC